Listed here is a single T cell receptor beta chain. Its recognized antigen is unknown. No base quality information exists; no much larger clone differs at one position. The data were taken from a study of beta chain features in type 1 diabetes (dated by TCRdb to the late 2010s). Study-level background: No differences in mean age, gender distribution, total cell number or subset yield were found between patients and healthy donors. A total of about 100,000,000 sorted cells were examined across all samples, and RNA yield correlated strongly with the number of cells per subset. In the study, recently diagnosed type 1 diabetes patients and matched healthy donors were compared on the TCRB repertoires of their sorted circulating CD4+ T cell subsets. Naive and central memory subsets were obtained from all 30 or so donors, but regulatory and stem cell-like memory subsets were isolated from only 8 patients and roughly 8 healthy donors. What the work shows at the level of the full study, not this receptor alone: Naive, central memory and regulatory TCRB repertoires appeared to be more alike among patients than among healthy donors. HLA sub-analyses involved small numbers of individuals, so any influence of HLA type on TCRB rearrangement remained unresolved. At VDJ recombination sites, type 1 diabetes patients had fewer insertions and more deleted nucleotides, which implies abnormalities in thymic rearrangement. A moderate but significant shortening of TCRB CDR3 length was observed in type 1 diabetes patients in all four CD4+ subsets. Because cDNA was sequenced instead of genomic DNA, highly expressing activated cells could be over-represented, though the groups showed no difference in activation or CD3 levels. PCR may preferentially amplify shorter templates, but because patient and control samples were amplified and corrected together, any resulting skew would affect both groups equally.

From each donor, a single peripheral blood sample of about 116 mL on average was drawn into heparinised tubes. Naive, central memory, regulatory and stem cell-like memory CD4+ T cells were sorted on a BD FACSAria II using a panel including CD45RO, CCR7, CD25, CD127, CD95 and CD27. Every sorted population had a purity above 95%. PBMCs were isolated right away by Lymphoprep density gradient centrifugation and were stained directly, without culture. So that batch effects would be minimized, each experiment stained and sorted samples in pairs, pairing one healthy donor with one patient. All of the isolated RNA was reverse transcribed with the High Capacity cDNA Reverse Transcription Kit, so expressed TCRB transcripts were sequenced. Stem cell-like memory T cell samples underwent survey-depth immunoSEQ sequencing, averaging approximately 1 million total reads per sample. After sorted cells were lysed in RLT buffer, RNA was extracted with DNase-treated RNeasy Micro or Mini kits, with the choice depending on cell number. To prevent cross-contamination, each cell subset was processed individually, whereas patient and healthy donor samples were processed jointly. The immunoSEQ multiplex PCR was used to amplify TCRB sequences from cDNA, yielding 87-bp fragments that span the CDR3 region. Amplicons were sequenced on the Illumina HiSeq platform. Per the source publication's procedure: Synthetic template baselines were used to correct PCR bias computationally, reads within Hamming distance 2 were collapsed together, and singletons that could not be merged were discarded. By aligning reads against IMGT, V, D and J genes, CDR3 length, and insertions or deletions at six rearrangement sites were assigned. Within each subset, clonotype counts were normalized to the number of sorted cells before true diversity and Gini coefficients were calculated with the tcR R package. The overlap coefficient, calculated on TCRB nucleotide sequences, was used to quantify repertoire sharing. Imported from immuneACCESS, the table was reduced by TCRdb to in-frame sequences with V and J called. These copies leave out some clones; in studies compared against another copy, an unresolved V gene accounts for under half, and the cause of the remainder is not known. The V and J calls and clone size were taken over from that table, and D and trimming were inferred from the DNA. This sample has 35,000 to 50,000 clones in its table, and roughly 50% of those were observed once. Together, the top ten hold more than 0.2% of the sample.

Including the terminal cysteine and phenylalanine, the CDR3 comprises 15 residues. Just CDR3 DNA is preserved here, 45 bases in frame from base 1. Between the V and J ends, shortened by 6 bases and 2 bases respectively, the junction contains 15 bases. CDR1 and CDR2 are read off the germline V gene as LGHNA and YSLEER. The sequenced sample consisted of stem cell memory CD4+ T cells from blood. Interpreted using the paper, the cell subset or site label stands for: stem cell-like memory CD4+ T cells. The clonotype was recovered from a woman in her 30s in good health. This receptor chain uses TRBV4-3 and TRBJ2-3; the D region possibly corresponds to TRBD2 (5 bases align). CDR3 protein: CASRHSGLHTDTQYF. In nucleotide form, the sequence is TGCGCCAGCAGACACTCTGGACTGCACACAGATACGCAGTATTTT.